This T cell receptor (beta chain) was retrieved from a study of blood T cells in healthy people across ages. Study-level points and caveats: Roughly linear declines in TCR beta diversity per million T cells occurred with age.

This clonotype was observed a few times. What it binds is unknown. Primed by a sample-barcoded 5' primer and a J-beta primer mix, a second PCR proceeded for about 6 to 11 cycles. Each TCR beta cDNA got a 12-nucleotide random molecular identifier. A single record per CDR3 protein comes from TCRdb applying MiXCR to the 5' RACE reads. This repertoire shows approximately 670,000 distinct CDR3 sequences, around 43% found once; its top ten account for 30%. CDR1 is SGHTA and CDR2 is FQGNSA in the germline V gene. V was pared by 6 bases and J by 9 bases, with 12 bases of the junction left unmatched. The CDR3 spans 16 residues.

V gene TRBV7-2 combines with J gene TRBJ1-6, with 9 bases matching TRBD1. Sequencing was done on a sample of blood. The sequence came from a man older than 75 in good health. This CDR3 is CASRPTTGTGTSPLHF. In DNA, the CDR3 is TGTGCCAGCAGGCCTACTACCGGGACAGGGACTTCACCCCTCCACTTT.